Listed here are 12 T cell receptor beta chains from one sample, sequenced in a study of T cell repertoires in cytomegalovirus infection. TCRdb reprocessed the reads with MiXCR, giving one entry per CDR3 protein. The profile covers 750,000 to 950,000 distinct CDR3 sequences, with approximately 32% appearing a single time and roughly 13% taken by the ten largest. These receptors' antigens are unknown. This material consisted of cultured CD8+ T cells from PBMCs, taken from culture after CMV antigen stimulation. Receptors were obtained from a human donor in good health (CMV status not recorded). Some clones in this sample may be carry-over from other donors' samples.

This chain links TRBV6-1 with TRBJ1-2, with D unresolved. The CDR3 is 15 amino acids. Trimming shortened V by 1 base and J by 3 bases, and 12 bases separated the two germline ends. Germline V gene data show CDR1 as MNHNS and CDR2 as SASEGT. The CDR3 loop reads CASSEVAYSDYGYTF. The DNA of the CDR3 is TGTGCCAGCAGTGAAGTGGCCTACTCGGACTATGGCTACACCTTC.

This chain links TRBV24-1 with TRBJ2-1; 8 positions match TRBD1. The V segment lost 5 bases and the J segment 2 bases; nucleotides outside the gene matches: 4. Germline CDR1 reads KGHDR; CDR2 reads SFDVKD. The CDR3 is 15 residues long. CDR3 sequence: CATSARQGPYNEQFF. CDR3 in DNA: TGTGCCACCAGTGCTCGACAGGGGCCCTACAATGAGCAGTTCTTC.

The CDR3 protein is CASRRDPEAFF. The CDR3 DNA follows: TGTGCCAGCAGGCGGGACCCTGAAGCTTTCTTT. The genes are TRBV12-3 or TRBV12-4 and TRBJ1-1; possibly TRBD1 for D (5 bases). The V end lost 6 bases, the J end lost 6 bases, and 8 bases lay between the germline ends. The CDR3 sequence is 11 residues long.

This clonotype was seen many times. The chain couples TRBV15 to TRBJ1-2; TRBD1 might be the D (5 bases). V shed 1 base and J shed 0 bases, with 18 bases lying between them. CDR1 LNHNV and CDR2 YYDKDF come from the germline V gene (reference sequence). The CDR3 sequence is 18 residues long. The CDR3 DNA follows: TGTGCCACCAGCAGAGTGGGGGTGGGCACAGTCTCTAACTATGGCTACACCTTC. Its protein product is CATSRVGVGTVSNYGYTF.

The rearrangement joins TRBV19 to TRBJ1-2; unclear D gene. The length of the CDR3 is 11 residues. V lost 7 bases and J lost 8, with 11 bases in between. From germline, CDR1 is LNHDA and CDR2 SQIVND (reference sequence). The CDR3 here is CASTDPGGYTF. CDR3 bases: TGTGCCAGTACCGATCCCGGGGGCTACACCTTC.

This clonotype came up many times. In DNA, the CDR3 is TGTGCCAGCAGCTTAGCGGCGGGGGGTCGGGACAATGAGCAGTTCTTC. Encoded protein: CASSLAAGGRDNEQFF. The chain has TRBV7-8 and TRBJ2-1; 8 nucleotides agree with TRBD2. The CDR3 is made up of 16 amino acids. Trimming cost V 0 bases and J 5 bases; bases outside gene matches: 6. Germline-derived CDR1 and CDR2 are SGHVS and FQNEAQ. The complete variable domain, with remaining parts taken from reference TRBV7-8 and TRBJ2-1, reads GAGVSQSPRYKVAKRGQDVALRCDPISGHVSLFWYQQALGQGPEFLTYFQNEAQLDKSGLPSDRFFAERPEGSVSTLKIQRTQQEDSAVYLCASSLAAGGRDNEQFFGPGTRLTVL.

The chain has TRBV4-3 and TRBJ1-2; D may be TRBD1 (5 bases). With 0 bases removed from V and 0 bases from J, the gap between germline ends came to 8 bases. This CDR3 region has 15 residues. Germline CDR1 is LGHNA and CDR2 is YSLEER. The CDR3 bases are TGCGCCAGCAGCCAAGAAGGGACGTCTAACTATGGCTACACCTTC. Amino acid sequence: CASSQEGTSNYGYTF.

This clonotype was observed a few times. CDR3 sequence: CASSQTDGGVTYNEQFF. CDR3 bases: TGCGCCAGCAGCCAAACAGACGGGGGAGTTACCTACAATGAGCAGTTCTTC. The V gene is TRBV4-1, the J gene TRBJ2-1; D is possibly TRBD2 (6 bases). Germline CDR1 and CDR2: MGHRA and YSYEKL. The CDR3 extends over 17 amino acids. Trimming left V 2 bases short and J 2 bases short, with 16 bases between.

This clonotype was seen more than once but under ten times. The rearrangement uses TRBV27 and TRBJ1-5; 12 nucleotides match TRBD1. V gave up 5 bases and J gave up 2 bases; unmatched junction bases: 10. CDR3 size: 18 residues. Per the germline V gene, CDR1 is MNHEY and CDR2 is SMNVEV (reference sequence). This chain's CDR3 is CASSRSGTGGAGNQPQHF. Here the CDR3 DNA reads TGTGCCAGCAGTCGCTCCGGGACAGGGGGCGCTGGCAATCAGCCCCAGCATTTT.

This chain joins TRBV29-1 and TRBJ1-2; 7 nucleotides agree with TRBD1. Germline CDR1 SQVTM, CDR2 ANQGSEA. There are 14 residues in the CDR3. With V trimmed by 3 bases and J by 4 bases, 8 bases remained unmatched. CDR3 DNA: TGCAGCGTTGATCCGACAGGGAATTTCTATGGCTACACCTTC. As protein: CSVDPTGNFYGYTF.

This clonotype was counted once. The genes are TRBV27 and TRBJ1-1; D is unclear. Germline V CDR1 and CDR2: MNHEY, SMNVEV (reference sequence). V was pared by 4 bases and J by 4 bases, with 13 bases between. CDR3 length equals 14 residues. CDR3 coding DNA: TGTGCCAGCAGTTCCGTCCCACGGGGCACTGAAGCTTTCTTT. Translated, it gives CASSSVPRGTEAFF.

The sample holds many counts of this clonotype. The CDR3 DNA is TGTGCCAGCAGTCCCGGGGCAGTTTACAATGAGCAGTTCTTC. Translated, it gives CASSPGAVYNEQFF. The V gene is TRBV12-3 or TRBV12-4, the J gene TRBJ2-1; D might be TRBD1 or TRBD2, each matching 5 bases. Deletions cut 5 bases from V and 4 bases from J, with 12 bases between. This CDR3 is 14 amino acids long.